This entry lists 23 T cell receptor beta chains sequenced from one sample in a study of blood T cells in healthy people across ages. Using a J-beta primer mix together with a sample-barcoded 5' primer, a second PCR was run for roughly 6 to 12 cycles. A single record per CDR3 protein comes from TCRdb applying MiXCR to the 5' RACE reads. This table holds more than 1,400,000 distinct CDR3 sequences, 40% to 50% found once. The sequenced sample consisted of blood. These receptors all stem from a woman under 30 in good health.

Only a few counts were recorded for this clonotype. V gene TRBV7-9 combines with J gene TRBJ2-7; no clear D gene. Germline V gives CDR1 SEHNR, CDR2 FQNEAQ (reference sequence). The V and J ends lost 4 bases and 2 bases respectively, with 12 bases between them. CDR3 length: 14 amino acids. This chain's CDR3 is CASSSAVLTYEQYF. DNA of the CDR3: TGTGCCAGCAGCTCAGCAGTTCTCACCTACGAGCAGTACTTC. Full variable domain (outside the CDR3, taken from reference TRBV7-9 and TRBJ2-7): DTGVSQNPRHKITKRGQNVTFRCDPISEHNRLYWYRQTLGQGPEFLTYFQNEAQLEKSRLLSDRFSAERPKGSFSTLEIQRTEQGDSAMYLCASSSAVLTYEQYFGPGTRLTVT.

The rearrangement links TRBV7-3 to TRBJ2-3; a possible D gene is TRBD2 (7 bases). Germline V gene sequence: CDR1 SGHTA, CDR2 FQGTGA. V lost 1 base to trimming and J lost 5 bases, with 13 bases between them. This CDR3 contains 15 residues. CDR3 amino acids: CASSLSAGAGDTQYF. DNA for the CDR3: TGTGCCAGCAGCTTAAGTGCGGGGGCTGGAGATACGCAGTATTTT.

The chain is built from TRBV13 and TRBJ2-7; 7 nucleotides match TRBD1. The length of the CDR3 is 13 residues. Germline V gives CDR1 PRHDT, CDR2 FYEKMQ (reference sequence). V gave up 4 bases and J gave up 6 bases; unmatched junction bases: 6. The CDR3 sequence is CASSSQGTVEQYF. DNA of the CDR3: TGTGCCAGCAGCTCACAGGGGACAGTCGAGCAGTACTTC. The variable domain in full, with the rest retrieved from reference TRBV13 and TRBJ2-7, is AAGVIQSPRHLIKEKRETATLKCYPIPRHDTVYWYQQGPGQDPQFLISFYEKMQSDKGSIPDRFSAQQFSDYHSELNMSSLELGDSALYFCASSSQGTVEQYFGPGTRLTVT.

A remark on this clonotype: One junction end disagrees with the germline gene, perhaps due to a read error. The chain recombines TRBV7-2 with TRBJ2-3; 7 nucleotides agree with TRBD2. Per germline, CDR1 SGHTA and CDR2 FQGNSA. The CDR3 extends over 16 amino acids. The CDR3 here is CASTPSGLGSTGTQYF. DNA for the CDR3: TGTGCCAGCACCCCTTCCGGACTAGGCTCCACAGGTACGCAGTATTTT.

The rearrangement links TRBV5-1 to TRBJ1-1, with TRBD1 matching 8 bases. The length of the CDR3 is 14 residues. Per the germline V gene, CDR1 is SGHRS and CDR2 is YFSETQ. V lost 4 bases and J lost 6; bases outside the gene matches: 8. Here the CDR3 reads CASSGEDRDAEAFF. As DNA, the CDR3 is TGCGCCAGCAGCGGCGAGGACAGGGACGCTGAAGCTTTCTTT.

This chain links TRBV12-3 or TRBV12-4 with TRBJ2-4; TRBD1 matches 9 bases. This CDR3 comprises 13 residues. After removal of 8 bases from V and 12 bases from J, the junction contained 11 bases not matched to a gene. The CDR3 is CASGPSGTGPQYF. In nucleotides, the CDR3 is TGTGCCAGCGGTCCCTCCGGGACAGGGCCTCAGTACTTC.

This clonotype was detected only a few times. V gene TRBV27 combines with J gene TRBJ2-7, with 8 bases matching TRBD2. This CDR3 is built from 14 residues. Germline V gene lookup returns CDR1 MNHEY and CDR2 SMNVEV (reference sequence). The V segment lost 6 bases and the J segment 0 bases; nucleotides outside the gene matches: 4. The CDR3 here is CASRASGGSYEQYF. The CDR3 DNA follows: TGTGCCAGCAGAGCCAGCGGGGGCTCCTACGAGCAGTACTTC.

This clonotype was detected many times. The chain combines TRBV29-1 with TRBJ2-5; 10 bases are a match to TRBD1. CDR3 size: 12 residues. Germline assignment: CDR1 SQVTM and CDR2 ANQGSEA. Trimming took 7 bases from V and 5 from J; bases not matched to a gene: 4. CDR3 nucleotides: TGCAGCGACAGACAGGGGGCGGAGACCCAGTACTTC. Translating gives CSDRQGAETQYF.

The J gene is TRBJ2-1, the V gene TRBV29-1; D may be TRBD1 (6 bases). The J call may be faulty, since TRBJ2-7 better matches the DNA end. CDR1 is SQVTM and CDR2 is ANQGSEA in the germline V gene. This CDR3 contains 15 residues. Here the CDR3 reads CSVVGQPSSYNEQYF. The CDR3 nucleotides are TGCAGCGTTGTCGGACAGCCTAGCTCCTACAATGAGCAGTACTTC.

This sequence joins TRBV28 and TRBJ1-2; tentative D call: TRBD1 (5 bases). There are 15 residues in the CDR3. Germline V lookup: CDR1 MDHEN, CDR2 SYDVKM. The germline V and J ends were trimmed by 4 bases and 2 bases, with 14 bases remaining between them. Here the CDR3 reads CASSSSGGQNYGYTF. CDR3 in DNA: TGTGCCAGCAGTTCGTCGGGGGGTCAAAACTATGGCTACACCTTC.

This clonotype was detected once. The CDR3 sequence: CASSPLATQETQYF. CDR3 coding DNA: TGTGCCAGCAGCCCACTAGCGACCCAAGAGACCCAGTACTTC. V usage is TRBV7-9 and J usage is TRBJ2-5; 7 nucleotides match TRBD2. The trim removed 5 bases at V and 1 base at J, leaving 4 bases unmatched. In germline, CDR1 is SEHNR, CDR2 FQNEAQ (reference sequence). The CDR3 covers 14 residues.

Only one count was recorded for this clonotype. The chain recombines TRBV27 with TRBJ2-5; TRBD1 matches at 7 bases. V lost 3 bases, J lost 3 bases, and 19 bases stayed unmatched. Germline CDR1 and CDR2: MNHEY and SMNVEV (reference sequence). The length of the CDR3 is 19 residues. In nucleotides, the CDR3 is TGTGCCAGCAGTTTTCTCCCCCCTCTCGACAGGGCTGACAAAGAGACCCAGTACTTC. This encodes CASSFLPPLDRADKETQYF.

This clonotype was seen ten or more times. J is TRBJ1-2 and V is TRBV10-3; TRBD1 is a possible D gene (6 bases). CDR3 length equals 13 residues. V was shortened by 4 bases and J by 5 bases, with 11 bases between the two germline ends. CDR1 ENHRY and CDR2 SYGVKD come from the germline V gene. As DNA, the CDR3 is TGTGCCATCAGTGCCGGGACATCTTATGGCTACACCTTC. The encoded protein is CAISAGTSYGYTF.

In DNA, the CDR3 is TGCAGTGCTAGATTCAGCAGGAGCTCCTACGAGCAGTACTTC. Translated: CSARFSRSSYEQYF. V usage is TRBV20-1 and J usage is TRBJ2-7; D remains ambiguous. With 2 bases removed from V and 0 bases from J, the gap between germline ends came to 11 bases. The CDR3 length is 14 residues. CDR1 is DFQATT and CDR2 is SNEGSKA in the germline V gene (reference sequence).

This clonotype was observed a few times. The rearrangement joins TRBV24-1 to TRBJ2-5; no firm D call. This CDR3 region has 13 residues. Germline V gene sequence: CDR1 KGHDR, CDR2 SFDVKD. Trimming removed 4 bases from V and 5 bases from J, with 10 bases in between. CDR3 in amino acids: CATSEVSMETQYF. CDR3 coding DNA: TGTGCCACCAGTGAAGTCTCTATGGAGACCCAGTACTTC.

The chain employs TRBV10-3 and TRBJ1-1; D is perhaps TRBD1 (5 bases). CDR1 ENHRY and CDR2 SYGVKD come from the germline V gene. V dropped 1 base and J dropped 1 base, with 10 bases sitting between them. CDR3 length: 15 residues. Written as DNA, the CDR3 is TGTGCCATCAGTGAGTGTACAGGACGGAACACTGAAGCTTTCTTT. This translates into CAISECTGRNTEAFF.

The count of this clonotype is one. The CDR3, as DNA: TGTGCCTGCACTTTCAGGGGCGGGGGGGCGAAAAATGAGCAGTTCTTC. Translation gives CACTFRGGGAKNEQFF. The chain joins TRBV28 to TRBJ2-1, with 9 bases fitting TRBD2. The CDR3 has 16 residues. Looked up from germline, CDR1 is MDHEN and CDR2 is SYDVKM. V was clipped by 11 bases and J by 7 bases; unmatched bases: 18.

Only a few counts were recorded for this clonotype. J is TRBJ2-5 and V is TRBV5-1; unclear D gene. V was trimmed by 6 bases and J by 0 bases, leaving 18 bases between them. The germline V gene has CDR1 SGHRS and CDR2 YFSETQ. This CDR3 contains 16 residues. The CDR3 DNA follows: TGCGCCAGCAATCCCGCGGCAGGACCGAACCAAGAGACCCAGTACTTC. Its protein is CASNPAAGPNQETQYF.

This clonotype was counted only a few times. V is TRBV4-1 and J is TRBJ2-1; 9 bases line up with TRBD2. Looked up from germline, CDR1 is MGHRA and CDR2 is YSYEKL. The V gene end was trimmed by 4 bases and the J gene end by 0 bases; junction bases not matched to a gene: 16. This CDR3 region has 20 residues. The CDR3 region has the DNA TGCGCCAGCAGCCCAGGGCCACCTGCTAGCGGGGCGGACTCCTACAATGAGCAGTTCTTC. Translating it yields CASSPGPPASGADSYNEQFF.

V usage is TRBV11-2 and J usage is TRBJ2-7; D might be TRBD2 (6 bases). The CDR3 has 18 residues. V was pared by 5 bases and J by 7 bases, with 30 bases between. Germline loops: CDR1 SGHAT, CDR2 FQNNGV. The CDR3: CASSRMQSGGTVGNEQYF. DNA of the CDR3: TGTGCCAGCAGCCGAATGCAGTCTGGCGGGACGGTTGGCAATGAGCAGTACTTC.

This clonotype was observed at least ten times. The rearrangement uses TRBV10-3 and TRBJ1-6; no firm D call. This CDR3 comprises 12 residues. Trimming cost V 2 bases and J 8 bases, with 4 bases left between them. Germline CDR1 reads ENHRY; CDR2 reads SYGVKD. The DNA of the CDR3 is TGTGCCATCAGTGAGAGTGATTCACCCCTCCACTTT. Translating it yields CAISESDSPLHF.

The gene calls are TRBV6-6 and TRBJ2-2, with D perhaps matching TRBD1 or TRBD2 (5 bases each). The V gene's germline CDR1 is MNHNY and CDR2 SVGAGI (reference sequence). CDR3 size: 13 residues. V was pared by 6 bases and J by 9 bases, with 14 bases between. CDR3 amino acids: CASSQGTAWELFF. CDR3 sequence (DNA): TGTGCCAGCAGCCAAGGGACCGCCTGGGAGCTGTTTTTT.

This CDR3 reads CASRRTGGYTF. The CDR3 DNA reads TGTGCCAGCAGAAGGACAGGCGGCTACACCTTC. This sequence joins TRBV12-3 or TRBV12-4 and TRBJ1-2, with 7 bases identical to TRBD1. The CDR3 is 11 amino acids. The junction had 3 bases not matched to a gene; V was cut back by 6 bases and J by 8 bases.